This is a list of T cell receptor beta chains from one sample in a study of cytomegalovirus exposure and HLA in healthy donors. Libraries were prepared by immunoSEQ multiplex PCR; TCRdb keeps only in-frame clonotypes and omits some of them. The data hold about 150,000 clones, with about four fifths observed a single time. Sequences were obtained from PBMCs. Receptors were obtained from a man aged 18-30 years in good health and CMV-seronegative. Both conserved end residues are part of each CDR3. Each record gives: D gene, J gene, clone size, V gene, CDR3 protein, CDR3 DNA. D genes are given only for firm matches. The size field is filled for only some rows; it gives once, few, many or a size class.

>-|TRBJ1-4|-|TRBV5-6
CASSLSNIVSEKLFF
TGTGCCAGCAGCCTCTCGAACATTGTTTCCGAAAAACTGTTTTTT
>-|TRBJ1-1|-|TRBV4-1
CASSQDGLRGEAFF
TGCGCCAGCAGCCAAGATGGGTTGAGAGGTGAAGCTTTCTTT
>-|TRBJ2-5|-|TRBV2
CASSGQGKETQYF
TGTGCCAGCAGTGGGCAGGGGAAAGAGACCCAGTACTTC
>-|TRBJ1-2|-|TRBV7-2
CASSSQGGFEGYGYTF
TGTGCCAGCAGCTCACAGGGAGGGTTTGAGGGCTATGGCTACACCTTC
>-|TRBJ2-1|-|TRBV6-5
CASSYFYVGGRPEQFF
TGTGCCAGCAGTTACTTCTACGTGGGGGGGCGTCCCGAGCAGTTCTTC
>TRBD1|TRBJ1-4|few|TRBV2
CASRGQGWSNEKLFF
TGTGCCAGCAGGGGACAGGGGTGGTCTAATGAAAAACTGTTTTTT
>TRBD1|TRBJ1-2|once|TRBV7-9
CASSVRGQDYGYTF
TGTGCCAGCAGCGTCAGGGGGCAGGACTATGGCTACACCTTC
>-|TRBJ2-1|-|TRBV5-1
CASSLGANNEQFF
TGCGCCAGCAGCTTGGGGGCAAACAATGAGCAGTTCTTC
>-|TRBJ1-2|few|TRBV19
CASSDQAYGYTF
TGTGCCAGTAGTGATCAGGCTTATGGCTACACCTTC
>TRBD1|TRBJ1-3|-|TRBV5-6
CASSLGQGAKPSGNTIYF
TGTGCCAGCAGCCTTGGACAGGGGGCGAAACCCTCTGGAAACACCATATATTTT
>-|TRBJ1-3|-|TRBV19
CASSNRAVSGNTIYF
TGTGCCAGTAGTAACAGGGCAGTCTCTGGAAACACCATATATTTT
>-|TRBJ1-1|-|TRBV30
CAWSVRGTEAFF
TGTGCCTGGAGTGTACGGGGAACTGAAGCTTTCTTT
>TRBD1|TRBJ2-2|-|TRBV7-2
CASRRQGNTGELFF
TGTGCCAGCAGACGACAGGGGAACACCGGGGAGCTGTTTTTT
>TRBD2|TRBJ2-3|few|TRBV28
CASSLFWERGDNTDTQYF
TGTGCCAGCAGTTTATTCTGGGAGCGGGGGGACAACACAGATACGCAGTATTTT
>-|TRBJ1-4|-|TRBV5-4
CASSLSQTNEKLFF
TGTGCCAGCAGCTTATCCCAAACTAATGAAAAACTGTTTTTT
>TRBD1|TRBJ1-1|-|TRBV6-4
CASSAGTGVGATEAFF
TGTGCCAGCAGTGCCGGGACAGGGGTAGGGGCCACTGAAGCTTTCTTT
>-|TRBJ2-6|-|TRBV10-2
CASSESGSFSGANVLTF
TGCGCCAGCAGTGAGTCCGGGTCGTTCTCTGGGGCCAACGTCCTGACTTTC
>-|TRBJ1-3|-|TRBV9
CASSVGHGFYSGNTIYF
TGTGCCAGCAGCGTGGGGCATGGCTTTTACTCTGGAAACACCATATATTTT
>-|TRBJ1-5|-|TRBV29-1
CSVARGEDQPQHF
TGCAGCGTCGCCCGGGGGGAGGATCAGCCCCAGCATTTT
>TRBD2|TRBJ2-5|-|TRBV9
CASSVGAGGGGFQETQYF
TGTGCCAGCAGCGTAGGGGCTGGTGGCGGGGGGTTCCAAGAGACCCAGTACTTC
>-|TRBJ2-7|few|TRBV7-8
CASSPAEQSYEQYF
TGTGCCAGCAGCCCCGCGGAACAATCCTACGAGCAGTACTTC